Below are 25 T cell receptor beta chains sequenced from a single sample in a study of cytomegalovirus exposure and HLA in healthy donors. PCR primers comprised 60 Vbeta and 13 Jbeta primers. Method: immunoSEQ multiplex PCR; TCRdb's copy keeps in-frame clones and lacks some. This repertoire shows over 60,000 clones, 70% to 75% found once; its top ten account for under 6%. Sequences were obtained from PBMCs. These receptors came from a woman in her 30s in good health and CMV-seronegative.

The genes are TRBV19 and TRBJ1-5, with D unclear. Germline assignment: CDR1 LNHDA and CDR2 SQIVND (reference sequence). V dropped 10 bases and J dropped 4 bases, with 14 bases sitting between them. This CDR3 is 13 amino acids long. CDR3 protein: CATRDGGNQPQHF. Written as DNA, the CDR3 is TGTGCCACCCGAGATGGAGGTAATCAGCCCCAGCATTTT.

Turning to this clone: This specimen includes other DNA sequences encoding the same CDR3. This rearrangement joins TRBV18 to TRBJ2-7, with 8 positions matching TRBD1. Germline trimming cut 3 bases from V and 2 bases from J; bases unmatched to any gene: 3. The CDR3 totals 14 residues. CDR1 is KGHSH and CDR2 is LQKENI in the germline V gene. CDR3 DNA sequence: TGTGCCAGCTCACCCCGACAGGGGACCTACGAGCAGTACGTC. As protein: CASSPRQGTYEQYV.

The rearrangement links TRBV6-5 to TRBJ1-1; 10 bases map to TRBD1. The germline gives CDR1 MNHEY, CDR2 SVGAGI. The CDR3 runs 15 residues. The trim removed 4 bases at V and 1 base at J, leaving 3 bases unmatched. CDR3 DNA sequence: TGTGCCAGCAGTTTCAGGACAGGGGGGAACACTGAAGCTTTCTTT. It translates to CASSFRTGGNTEAFF.

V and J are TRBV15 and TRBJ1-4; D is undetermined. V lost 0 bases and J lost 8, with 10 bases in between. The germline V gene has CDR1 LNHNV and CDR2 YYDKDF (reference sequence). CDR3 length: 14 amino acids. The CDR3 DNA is TGTGCCACCAGCAGAGATATGAGCGGGGAAAAACTGTTTTTT. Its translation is CATSRDMSGEKLFF.

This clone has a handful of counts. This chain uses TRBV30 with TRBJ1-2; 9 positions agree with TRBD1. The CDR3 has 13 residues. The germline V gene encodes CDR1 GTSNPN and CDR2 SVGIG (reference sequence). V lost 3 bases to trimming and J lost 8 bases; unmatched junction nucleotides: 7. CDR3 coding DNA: TGTGCCTGGAGGATTGGGACAGGGCGGGGCTACACCTTC. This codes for CAWRIGTGRGYTF. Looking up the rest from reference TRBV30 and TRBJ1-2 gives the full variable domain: SQTIHQWPATLVQPVGSPLSLECTVEGTSNPNLYWYRQAAGRGLQLLFYSVGIGQISSEVPQNLSASRPQDRQFILSSKKLLLSDSGFYLCAWRIGTGRGYTFGSGTRLTVV.

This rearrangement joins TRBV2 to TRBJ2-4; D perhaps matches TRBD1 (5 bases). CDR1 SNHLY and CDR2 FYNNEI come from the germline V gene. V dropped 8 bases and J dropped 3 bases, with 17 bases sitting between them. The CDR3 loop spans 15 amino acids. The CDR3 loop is CASRSIDSSKNIQYF. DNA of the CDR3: TGTGCCAGCCGGAGTATCGACAGCAGCAAAAACATTCAGTACTTC.

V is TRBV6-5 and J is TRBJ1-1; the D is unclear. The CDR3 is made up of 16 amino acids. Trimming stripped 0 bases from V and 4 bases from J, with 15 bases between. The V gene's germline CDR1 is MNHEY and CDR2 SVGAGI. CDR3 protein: CASSYSRVTVGTEAFF. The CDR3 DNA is TGTGCCAGCAGTTACTCGAGGGTGACGGTGGGCACTGAAGCTTTCTTT.

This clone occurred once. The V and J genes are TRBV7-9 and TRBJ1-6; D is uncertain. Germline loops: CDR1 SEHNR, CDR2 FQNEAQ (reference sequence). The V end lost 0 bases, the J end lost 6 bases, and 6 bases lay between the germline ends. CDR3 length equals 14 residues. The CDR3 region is CASSLANSNSPLHF. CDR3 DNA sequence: TGTGCCAGCAGCTTAGCGAACTCTAATTCACCCCTCCACTTT.

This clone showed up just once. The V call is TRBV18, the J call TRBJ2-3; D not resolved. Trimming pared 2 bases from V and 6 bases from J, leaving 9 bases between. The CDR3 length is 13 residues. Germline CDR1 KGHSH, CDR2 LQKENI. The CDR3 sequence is CASSPTAVDTQYF. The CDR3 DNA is TGTGCCAGCTCACCAACCGCGGTCGATACGCAGTATTTT.

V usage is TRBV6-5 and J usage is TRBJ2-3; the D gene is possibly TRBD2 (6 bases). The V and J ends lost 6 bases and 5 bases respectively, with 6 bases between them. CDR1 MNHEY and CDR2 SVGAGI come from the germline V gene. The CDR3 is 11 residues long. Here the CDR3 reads CASRGGDTQYF. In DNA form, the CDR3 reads TGTGCCAGCAGGGGGGGAGATACGCAGTATTTT.

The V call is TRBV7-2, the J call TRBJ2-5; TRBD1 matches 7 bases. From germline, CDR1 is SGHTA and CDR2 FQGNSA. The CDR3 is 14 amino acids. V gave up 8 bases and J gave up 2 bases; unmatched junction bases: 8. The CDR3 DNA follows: TGTGCCAGCCTCGCCGGGACAGCGCAAGAGACCCAGTACTTC. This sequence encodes CASLAGTAQETQYF.

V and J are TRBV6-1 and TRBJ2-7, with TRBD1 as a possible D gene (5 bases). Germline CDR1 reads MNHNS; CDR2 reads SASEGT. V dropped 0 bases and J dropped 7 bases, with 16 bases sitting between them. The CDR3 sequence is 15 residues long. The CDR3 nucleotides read TGTGCCAGCAGTGAAGCTGGCAGGGCCCCCGGAGAGCAGTACTTC. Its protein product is CASSEAGRAPGEQYF.

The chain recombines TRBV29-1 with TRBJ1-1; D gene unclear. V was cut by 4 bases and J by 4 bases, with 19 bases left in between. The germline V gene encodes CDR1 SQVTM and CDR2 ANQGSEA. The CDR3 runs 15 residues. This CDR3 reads CSVGESGGLGTEAFF. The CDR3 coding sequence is TGCAGCGTTGGTGAGTCTGGCGGCCTGGGCACTGAAGCTTTCTTT.

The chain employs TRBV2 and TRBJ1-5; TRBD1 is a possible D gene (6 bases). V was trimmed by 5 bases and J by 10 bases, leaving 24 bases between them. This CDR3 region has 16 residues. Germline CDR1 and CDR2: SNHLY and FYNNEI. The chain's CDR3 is CASSPTDRRWVRPQHF. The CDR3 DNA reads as TGTGCCAGCAGTCCCACCGACAGGCGCTGGGTTCGACCCCAGCATTTT.

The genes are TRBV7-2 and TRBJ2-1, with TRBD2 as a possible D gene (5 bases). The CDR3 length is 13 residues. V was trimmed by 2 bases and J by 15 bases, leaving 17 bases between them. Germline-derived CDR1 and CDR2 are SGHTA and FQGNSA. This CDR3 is CASSLKAGCARFF. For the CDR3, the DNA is TGTGCCAGCAGCTTAAAGGCGGGTTGTGCACGGTTCTTC.

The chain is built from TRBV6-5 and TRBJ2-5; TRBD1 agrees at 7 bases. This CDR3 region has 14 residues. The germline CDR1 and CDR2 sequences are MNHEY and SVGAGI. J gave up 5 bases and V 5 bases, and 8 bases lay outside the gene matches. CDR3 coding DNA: TGTGCCAGCAGTGAAAACAGGGGCGGGGAGACCCAGTACTTC. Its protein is CASSENRGGETQYF.

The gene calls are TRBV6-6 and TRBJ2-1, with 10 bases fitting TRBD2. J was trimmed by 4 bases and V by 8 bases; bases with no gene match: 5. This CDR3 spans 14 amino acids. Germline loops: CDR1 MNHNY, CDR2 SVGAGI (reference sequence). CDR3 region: CASRLAGVYNEQFF. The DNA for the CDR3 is TGTGCCAGCCGCCTAGCGGGAGTATACAATGAGCAGTTCTTC.

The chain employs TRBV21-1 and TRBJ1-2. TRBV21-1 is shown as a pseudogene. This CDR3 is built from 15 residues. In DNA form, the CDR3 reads TGTGCCAGCAGCAAAGCGGGAGGGCGTAACTATGGCTACACCTTC. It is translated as CASSKAGGRNYGYTF.

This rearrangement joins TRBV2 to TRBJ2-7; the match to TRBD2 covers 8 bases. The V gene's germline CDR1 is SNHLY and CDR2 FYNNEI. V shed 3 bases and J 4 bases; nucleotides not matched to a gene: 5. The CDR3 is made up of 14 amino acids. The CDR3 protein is CASSERSSGYEQYV. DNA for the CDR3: TGTGCCAGCAGTGAGCGGTCTAGCGGGTACGAGCAGTACGTC.

The CDR3 sequence is CASIDPRRAGGYTF. The DNA for the CDR3 is TGTGCCAGTATCGATCCTCGTAGGGCGGGAGGCTACACCTTC. The chain is built from TRBV2 and TRBJ1-2; D not certain. CDR1 and CDR2 from the germline V gene are SNHLY and FYNNEI. V was shortened by 9 bases and J by 8 bases, with 22 bases between the two germline ends. The CDR3 sequence is 14 residues long.

CDR3 nucleotide sequence: TGTGCCAGCAGCTTAAGGGGCTCTTACAATGAGCAGTTCTTC. This translates into CASSLRGSYNEQFF. The chain is built from TRBV11-2 and TRBJ2-1; weak D call: TRBD1 (5 bases). Trimming removed 2 bases at V and 4 bases at J, with 9 bases between. The CDR3 has 14 amino acids. The germline gives CDR1 SGHAT, CDR2 FQNNGV. The variable domain in full, completed from reference TRBV11-2 and TRBJ2-1, reads EAGVAQSPRYKIIEKRQSVAFWCNPISGHATLYWYQQILGQGPKLLIQFQNNGVVDDSQLPKDRFSAERLKGVDSTLKIQPAKLEDSAVYLCASSLRGSYNEQFFGPGTRLTVL.

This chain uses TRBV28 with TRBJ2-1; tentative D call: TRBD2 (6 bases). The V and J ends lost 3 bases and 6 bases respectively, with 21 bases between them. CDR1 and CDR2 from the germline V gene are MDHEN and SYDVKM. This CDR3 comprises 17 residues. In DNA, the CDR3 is TGTGCCAGCAGTTTTCTAACCCTGCGGGAATCCGGCAATGAGCAGTTCTTC. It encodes CASSFLTLRESGNEQFF.

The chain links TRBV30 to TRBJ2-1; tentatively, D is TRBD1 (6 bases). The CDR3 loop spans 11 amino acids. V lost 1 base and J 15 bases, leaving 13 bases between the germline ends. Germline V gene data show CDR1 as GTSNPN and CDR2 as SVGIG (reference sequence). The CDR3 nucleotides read TGTGCCTGGAGTGAGGAAGACAGGCCGTTCTTC. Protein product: CAWSEEDRPFF. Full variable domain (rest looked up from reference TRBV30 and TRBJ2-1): SQTIHQWPATLVQPVGSPLSLECTVEGTSNPNLYWYRQAAGRGLQLLFYSVGIGQISSEVPQNLSASRPQDRQFILSSKKLLLSDSGFYLCAWSEEDRPFFGPGTRLTVL.

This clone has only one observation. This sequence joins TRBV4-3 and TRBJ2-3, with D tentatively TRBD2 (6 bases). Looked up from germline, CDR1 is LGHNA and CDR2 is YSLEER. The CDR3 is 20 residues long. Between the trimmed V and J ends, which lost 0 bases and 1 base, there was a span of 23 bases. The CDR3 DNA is TGCGCCAGCAGCCAAGATTTTCGACGGGGGAGTACGACGGGCACAGATACGCAGTATTTT. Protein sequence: CASSQDFRRGSTTGTDTQYF.

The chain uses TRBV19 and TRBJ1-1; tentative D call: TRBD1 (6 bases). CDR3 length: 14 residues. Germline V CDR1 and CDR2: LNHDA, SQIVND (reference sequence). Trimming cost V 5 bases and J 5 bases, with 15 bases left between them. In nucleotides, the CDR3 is TGTGCCAGTAGTCCAGGGGTAGGTTGGACTGAAGCTTTCTTT. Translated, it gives CASSPGVGWTEAFF.